This T cell receptor (beta chain) appears in the sequencing data of a study of shared clonotypes between healthy human individuals. Study conclusions and caveats: Clonotype sharing across donors was expected to vary with sequencing depth.

The CDR3 has 10 residues. CDR1 and CDR2 from the germline V gene are SQVTM and ANQGSEA. About this clone: Its cognate antigen is unknown.

Selected positively for CCR7 and CD45RO-negative, naive CD8 cells excluded terminally differentiated effector memory CD45RA+ cells. Generated by immunoSEQ multiplex PCR, the TCRdb table keeps only in-frame clones and is missing some. Of 550,000 to 750,000 clones listed, nearly 97% are singletons. This sequence joins TRBV29-1 and TRBJ2-5; no clear D gene. The J call may be mistaken, given a closer DNA end match to TRBJ2-7. The clonotype originates from a woman aged 25 to 39 in good health. What was sequenced was naive CD8+ T cells sorted from blood. For the CDR3, the DNA is TGCAGCGTTTTAGACTACGAGCAGTACTTC. Its translation is CSVLDYEQYF.